The sequence of this T cell receptor (beta chain) was determined in a study of T-cell memory formation after mild COVID-19. MiXCR was run by TCRdb on the 5' RACE reads, yielding one entry per CDR3 protein. Of 400,000 to 550,000 distinct CDR3 sequences in the sample, roughly 25% were seen once. Germline V lookup: CDR1 SGHTA, CDR2 FQGTGA. The CDR3 runs to 15 residues. V dropped 5 bases and J dropped 4 bases, with 14 bases sitting between them. This clonotype turned up a few times. Its antigen is undetermined. The study's findings and limits: Cross-reactive memory apparently joined, as some responding clones appeared in pre-infection memory.

The sequenced sample consisted of PBMCs or a T cell subset sorted from them (not recorded which). This TCR derives from an adult woman who had mild COVID-19 (a few samples of this study predate the infection). Cell type and time point are not known. The chain uses TRBV7-3 and TRBJ2-2; D not certain. The CDR3, as DNA: TGTGCCAGCAGCAAGGACCCAGACACCACCGGGGAGCTGTTTTTT. Amino acid sequence: CASSKDPDTTGELFF.